A single sample gave rise to the 10 T cell receptor beta chains below, sequenced in a study of shared clonotypes between healthy human individuals. Repertoires were generated with immunoSEQ multiplex PCR, while TCRdb's copy carries only in-frame clones and drops some. The table has more than 2 million clones, roughly 95% seen once. The specimen was naive CD4+ T cells sorted from blood. Documented subset: CD45RA+ positively selected. The receptors shown here come from a man younger than 35 in good health.

This clone was recorded once. V is TRBV30 and J is TRBJ2-2, with unresolved D. The length of the CDR3 is 14 residues. Germline CDR1 GTSNPN, CDR2 SVGIG (reference sequence). Trimming removed 1 base from V and 8 bases from J, with 14 bases in between. CDR3 protein: CAWSERWPAGELFF. The DNA for the CDR3 is TGTGCCTGGAGTGAACGGTGGCCCGCTGGGGAGCTGTTTTTT. Full variable domain (remainder filled in from reference TRBV30 and TRBJ2-2): SQTIHQWPATLVQPVGSPLSLECTVEGTSNPNLYWYRQAAGRGLQLLFYSVGIGQISSEVPQNLSASRPQDRQFILSSKKLLLSDSGFYLCAWSERWPAGELFFGEGSRLTVL.

This chain joins TRBV6-5 and TRBJ1-1; D call uncertain. Germline V gene sequence: CDR1 MNHEY, CDR2 SVGAGI. Trimming cost V 6 bases and J 1 base, with 12 bases left between them. The CDR3 is made up of 14 amino acids. CDR3 in amino acids: CASRQPPGNTEAFF. CDR3 sequence (DNA): TGTGCCAGCAGACAACCTCCGGGGAACACTGAAGCTTTCTTT.

The gene calls are TRBV19 and TRBJ1-6; D unclear. The CDR3 runs 16 residues. The V gene lost 3 bases and the J gene lost 1 base, with 10 bases spanning the gap. Germline loops: CDR1 LNHDA, CDR2 SQIVND (reference sequence). Here the CDR3 reads CASSISGESYNSPLHF. The CDR3, as DNA: TGTGCCAGTAGTATTTCCGGGGAGTCCTATAATTCACCCCTCCACTTT.

The genes are TRBV14 and TRBJ2-5; tentatively, D is TRBD2 (7 bases). Germline loops: CDR1 SGHDN, CDR2 FVKESK. The CDR3 sequence is 17 residues long. Trimming stripped 1 base from V and 4 bases from J, with 19 bases between. CDR3 in DNA: TGTGCCAGCAGCCAAGCTCCCTTTGGGGGGGGCCGAGAGACCCAGTACTTC. Its protein product is CASSQAPFGGGRETQYF.

The rearrangement joins TRBV7-9 to TRBJ2-5, with 12 bases lining up with TRBD1. CDR3 length: 15 residues. Germline loops: CDR1 SEHNR, CDR2 FQNEAQ (reference sequence). The V gene end was trimmed by 4 bases and the J gene end by 5 bases; junction bases not matched to a gene: 5. The CDR3 DNA reads TGTGCCAGCAGCTCTTCCGGGACAGGGGGCGAGACCCAGTACTTC. Translation gives CASSSSGTGGETQYF.

The chain has TRBV19 and TRBJ1-5; 9 bases align to TRBD1. This CDR3 is built from 15 residues. The V gene end was trimmed by 5 bases and the J gene end by 4 bases; junction bases not matched to a gene: 6. The germline CDR1 and CDR2 sequences are LNHDA and SQIVND (reference sequence). As DNA, the CDR3 is TGTGCCAGTAGTTCCCCCGGGACAGGGAATCAGCCCCAGCATTTT. It encodes CASSSPGTGNQPQHF.

The chain uses TRBV18 and TRBJ1-3; D is unresolved. V lost 4 bases and J lost 2, with 6 bases in between. The germline CDR1 and CDR2 sequences are KGHSH and LQKENI. The CDR3 consists of 13 residues. The DNA for the CDR3 is TGTGCCAGCTCACAGGATCCTGGAAACACCATATATTTT. Amino acid sequence: CASSQDPGNTIYF.

Worth noting for this clone: This CDR3 is also generated by other DNA sequences in the sample. This sequence joins TRBV5-1 and TRBJ2-3, with 9 bases that match TRBD1. Trimming took 2 bases from V and 1 from J; bases not matched to a gene: 2. The germline CDR1 and CDR2 sequences are SGHRS and YFSETQ. The length of the CDR3 is 15 residues. The CDR3 DNA sequence: TGCGCCAGCAGCTTACAGGGGGCTCGCACAGATACGCAGTATTTT. This translates into CASSLQGARTDTQYF.

This rearrangement joins TRBV27 to TRBJ2-7, with D maybe TRBD1 (5 bases). CDR3 length: 15 amino acids. With 3 bases removed from V and 3 bases from J, the gap between germline ends came to 15 bases. Germline V gene sequence: CDR1 MNHEY, CDR2 SMNVEV (reference sequence). Here the CDR3 reads CASSLSGAMSYEQYF. CDR3 bases: TGTGCCAGCAGTTTGTCTGGGGCTATGAGCTACGAGCAGTACTTC.

V and J are TRBV5-4 and TRBJ2-2; 7 bases map to TRBD2. The length of the CDR3 is 16 residues. Germline V gene lookup returns CDR1 SGHNT and CDR2 YYREEE (reference sequence). Germline trimming cut 4 bases from V and 1 base from J; bases unmatched to any gene: 7. The CDR3 DNA reads TGTGCCAGCAGCCGGGGACTAACCGAGAACACCGGGGAGCTGTTTTTT. Amino acids: CASSRGLTENTGELFF. The whole variable domain, filled in from reference TRBV5-4 and TRBJ2-2, reads ETGVTQSPTHLIKTRGQQVTLRCSSQSGHNTVSWYQQALGQGPQFIFQYYREEENGRGNFPPRFSGLQFPNYSSELNVNALELDDSALYLCASSRGLTENTGELFFGEGSRLTVL.